This TCR beta chain is drawn from a study of blood T cell repertoires in COVID-19. Study summary: Sources were T cells, B-cell-depleted T cells, or PBMCs; the material itself was cDNA or gDNA.

Original analysis: By means of reference gene primer amplification, nucleated cell counts were estimated. Here immunoSEQ multiplex PCR was the method, and the copy in TCRdb shows in-frame clones only, minus some. That table gives V, J and clone size, and the DNA gave D and trimming. The sample has roughly 230,000 clones; roughly 80% are singletons. The CDR3 totals 14 residues. V was clipped by 4 bases and J by 2 bases, with 9 bases between them. Germline V gene data show CDR1 as SQVTM and CDR2 as ANQGSEA. The specimen sequenced was peripheral blood. This TCR derives from a man between 50 and 59 years old with active or convalescent COVID-19. The rearrangement links TRBV29-1 to TRBJ2-6; D may be TRBD1 (6 bases). CDR3 region: CSVGPGAGANVLTF. The CDR3 DNA is TGCAGCGTTGGCCCAGGGGCTGGGGCCAACGTCCTGACTTTC.